The 15 T cell receptor beta chains presented below share a single source sample, sequenced in a study of cytomegalovirus exposure and HLA in healthy donors. PCR involved 60 Vbeta and 13 Jbeta primers. The method was immunoSEQ multiplex PCR; TCRdb's version includes in-frame clones alone and lacks a portion of them. The repertoire consists of some 200,000 clones, with roughly four fifths occurring once and the leading ten covering roughly 0.8%. The sequenced sample was PBMCs. Receptors originate from a woman aged 18 to 35 in good health and CMV-seronegative.

V usage is TRBV18 and J usage is TRBJ1-4, with D possibly TRBD1 on 6 matching bases. The CDR3 is 14 residues long. Germline V CDR1 and CDR2: KGHSH, LQKENI. The ends were cut back, 4 bases at V and 4 bases at J, with 10 bases in the middle. As DNA, the CDR3 is TGTGCCAGCTCACGCGGACAGAATAATGAAAAACTGTTTTTT. Translating it yields CASSRGQNNEKLFF.

The rearrangement uses TRBV30 and TRBJ2-2; 9 nucleotides align to TRBD2. Per the germline V gene, CDR1 is GTSNPN and CDR2 is SVGIG (reference sequence). The length of the CDR3 is 19 residues. J gave up 3 bases and V 2 bases, and 16 bases lay outside the gene matches. The CDR3 sequence: CAWSPRGRGGLVDTGELFF. CDR3 bases: TGTGCCTGGAGTCCGCGGGGGCGGGGGGGCTTGGTGGACACCGGGGAGCTGTTTTTT. Variable domain in full (rest from reference TRBV30 and TRBJ2-2): SQTIHQWPATLVQPVGSPLSLECTVEGTSNPNLYWYRQAAGRGLQLLFYSVGIGQISSEVPQNLSASRPQDRQFILSSKKLLLSDSGFYLCAWSPRGRGGLVDTGELFFGEGSRLTVL.

This chain joins TRBV28 and TRBJ1-5, with D perhaps TRBD1 (6 bases). Per germline, CDR1 MDHEN and CDR2 SYDVKM. V lost 5 bases to trimming and J lost 2 bases, with 13 bases between them. The CDR3 consists of 15 residues. The CDR3 region is CASSPQGKGNQPQHF. The CDR3 region has the DNA TGTGCCAGCAGTCCTCAGGGGAAGGGCAATCAGCCCCAGCATTTT.

The chain combines TRBV6-5 with TRBJ2-7, with TRBD1 identical over 11 bases. V trimming: 8 bases; J trimming: 7 bases; junction bases outside the gene matches: 13. Germline V gives CDR1 MNHEY, CDR2 SVGAGI. The CDR3 sequence is 15 residues long. As DNA, the CDR3 is TGTGCCAGCTTTTTCACTCCGGGACAGGGGGGAGAGCAGTACTTC. It encodes CASFFTPGQGGEQYF.

This clone was seen a few times. This rearrangement joins TRBV2 to TRBJ1-6; D is unclear. V was pared by 2 bases and J by 7 bases, with 24 bases between. Germline CDR1 and CDR2: SNHLY and FYNNEI. The CDR3 has 19 amino acids. The CDR3 is CASSEPDLEAAGWNSPLHF. CDR3 bases: TGTGCCAGCAGTGAACCCGATTTGGAGGCGGCGGGGTGGAATTCACCCCTCCACTTT. Combining the CDR3 with reference TRBV2 and TRBJ1-6 gives the whole variable domain EPEVTQTPSHQVTQMGQEVILRCVPISNHLYFYWYRQILGQKVEFLVSFYNNEISEKSEIFDDQFSVERPDGSNFTLKIRSTKLEDSAMYFCASSEPDLEAAGWNSPLHFGNGTRLTVT.

This chain connects TRBV2 to TRBJ2-7; 7 bases line up with TRBD2. CDR3 length: 14 residues. With V trimmed by 4 bases and J by 3 bases, 6 bases remained unmatched. Germline V CDR1 and CDR2: SNHLY, FYNNEI. The CDR3 loop reads CASSVLAEHYEQYF. The CDR3 DNA sequence: TGTGCCAGCAGTGTCCTAGCGGAACACTACGAGCAGTACTTC.

The chain combines TRBV6-6 with TRBJ2-7, with D perhaps TRBD2 (5 bases). CDR3 size: 13 residues. Trimming shortened V by 4 bases and J by 4 bases, and 11 bases separated the two germline ends. Germline V lookup: CDR1 MNHNY, CDR2 SVGAGI (reference sequence). In nucleotides, the CDR3 is TGTGCCAGCAGTTCGGCCGGGATTTACGAGCAGTACTTC. This sequence encodes CASSSAGIYEQYF.

The chain joins TRBV5-1 to TRBJ2-1, with D possibly matching TRBD2 (6 bases). CDR3 length: 15 residues. V was pared by 2 bases and J by 4 bases, with 13 bases between. Germline CDR1 SGHRS, CDR2 YFSETQ. The CDR3 here is CASSFGGAGYNEQFF. The CDR3 coding sequence is TGCGCCAGCAGCTTTGGCGGGGCGGGTTACAATGAGCAGTTCTTC.

This chain links TRBV6-5 with TRBJ2-5; no reliable D call. This CDR3 has 14 amino acids. V lost 6 bases, J lost 3 bases, and 14 bases lay in between. Germline V gene data show CDR1 as MNHEY and CDR2 as SVGAGI. The CDR3 sequence is CASRPPARKETQYF. The CDR3 DNA reads as TGTGCCAGCAGACCCCCAGCCAGGAAAGAGACCCAGTACTTC.

This clone turned up a few times. The V gene is TRBV5-8, the J gene TRBJ2-7; D might be TRBD2 (5 bases). CDR3 length: 13 amino acids. The V gene's germline CDR1 is SGHTS and CDR2 YDEGEE. Trimming pared 1 base from V and 7 bases from J, leaving 12 bases between. The DNA for the CDR3 is TGTGCCAGCAGCTTGTCCCCGGGGTGGGAGCAGTACTTC. This codes for CASSLSPGWEQYF.

This sequence joins TRBV10-1 and TRBJ2-1; TRBD1 is a possible D gene (6 bases). The CDR3 is made up of 13 amino acids. Trimming left V 6 bases short and J 10 bases short, with 16 bases between. Germline CDR1 WNHNN, CDR2 SYGVQD (reference sequence). In DNA, the CDR3 is TGCGCCAGCAGGGGGACAAGGACGGGGGAGCAGTTCTTC. As protein: CASRGTRTGEQFF.

J is TRBJ2-3 and V is TRBV5-1, with D unresolved. From germline, CDR1 is SGHRS and CDR2 YFSETQ. The ends were cut back, 1 base at V and 4 bases at J, with 7 bases in the middle. CDR3 length: 13 residues. CDR3 protein: CASSLRSPDTQYF. CDR3 coding DNA: TGCGCCAGCAGCTTGCGGTCCCCAGATACGCAGTATTTT.

The chain couples TRBV13 to TRBJ2-7; possible D gene TRBD2, 5 bases. From germline, CDR1 is PRHDT and CDR2 FYEKMQ (reference sequence). Between the trimmed V and J ends, which lost 5 bases and 6 bases, there was a span of 23 bases. This CDR3 has 16 residues. CDR3 in DNA: TGTGCCAGCAGCATGGGCCTTATGGACGGAGGAGGCGAGCAGTACTTC. Translated: CASSMGLMDGGGEQYF. Full variable domain (missing parts from reference TRBV13 and TRBJ2-7): AAGVIQSPRHLIKEKRETATLKCYPIPRHDTVYWYQQGPGQDPQFLISFYEKMQSDKGSIPDRFSAQQFSDYHSELNMSSLELGDSALYFCASSMGLMDGGGEQYFGPGTRLTVT.

The chain joins TRBV5-1 to TRBJ2-1; 10 bases are shared with TRBD2. V lost 3 bases, J lost 7 bases, and 13 bases stayed unmatched. The V gene's germline CDR1 is SGHRS and CDR2 YFSETQ. The CDR3 is made up of 17 amino acids. CDR3 region: CASSYWKNSGGYNEQFF. CDR3 bases: TGCGCCAGCAGCTATTGGAAGAATAGCGGGGGGTATAATGAGCAGTTCTTC.

The table lists this clone with a count of one. This chain links TRBV5-7 with TRBJ2-3; TRBD2 aligns across 8 bases. TRBV5-7 is filed as an ORF, its function uncertain. CDR3 length equals 19 residues. V lost 3 bases to trimming and J lost 2 bases; unmatched junction nucleotides: 17. The chain's CDR3 is CASSWRGRGSGASTDTQYF. The DNA for the CDR3 is TGTGCCAGCAGCTGGAGGGGTAGGGGTAGCGGGGCCTCCACAGATACGCAGTATTTT.